The 31 T cell receptor beta chains below all came from one sample that was sequenced in a study of cytomegalovirus exposure and HLA in healthy donors. The PCR had 60 Vbeta and 13 Jbeta primers. Sequencing used immunoSEQ multiplex PCR; TCRdb keeps in-frame clones, though not all of them. The repertoire includes about 190,000 clones, more than 65% of them detected once, and 3.5% to 4% sits in the top ten. Sequencing input: PBMCs. The receptors originated from a man in his fifties in good health and CMV-seronegative.

The chain couples TRBV5-1 to TRBJ2-7, with 7 bases lining up with TRBD1. J lost 2 bases, V lost 6 bases, and 5 bases had no gene match. From germline, CDR1 is SGHRS and CDR2 YFSETQ. This CDR3 is built from 13 residues. The CDR3 sequence is CASTETGTYEQYF. Written as DNA, the CDR3 is TGCGCCAGCACGGAGACAGGGACCTACGAGCAGTACTTC. The whole variable domain, filled in from reference TRBV5-1 and TRBJ2-7, reads KAGVTQTPRYLIKTRGQQVTLSCSPISGHRSVSWYQQTPGQGLQFLFEYFSETQRNKGNFPGRFSGRQFSNSRSEMNVSTLELGDSALYLCASTETGTYEQYFGPGTRLTVT.

This chain uses TRBV2 with TRBJ1-3, with 7 nucleotides matching TRBD1. The J call may be mistaken, given a closer DNA end match to TRBJ2-2. This CDR3 is 12 amino acids long. Germline values: CDR1 SNHLY, CDR2 FYNNEI. The CDR3 bases are TGTGCCAGACAGGGGATTACCGGGGAGCTGTTTTTT. It specifies CARQGITGELFF.

The chain joins TRBV15 to TRBJ2-1, with TRBD2 identical over 10 bases. The CDR3 totals 16 residues. Per the germline V gene, CDR1 is LNHNV and CDR2 is YYDKDF (reference sequence). The J segment lost 4 bases and the V segment lost 0 bases, leaving 3 bases of the junction unmatched. As DNA, the CDR3 is TGTGCCACCAGCAGAGATGAAGCGGGGGGGTACAATGAGCAGTTCTTC. This encodes CATSRDEAGGYNEQFF.

The chain recombines TRBV27 with TRBJ2-3; 8 bases are a match to TRBD2. This CDR3 contains 15 residues. Germline loops: CDR1 MNHEY, CDR2 SMNVEV (reference sequence). Unmatched junction bases numbered 9, after V lost 7 bases and J lost 3 bases. The CDR3 DNA reads TGTGCCAGCAATCCGCGGGGGGCTGGGACAGATACGCAGTATTTT. It encodes CASNPRGAGTDTQYF.

This chain connects TRBV5-5 to TRBJ2-1, with TRBD2 matching over 11 bases. Germline assignment: CDR1 SGHKS and CDR2 YYEKEE (reference sequence). J lost 7 bases, V lost 3 bases, and 12 bases had no gene match. CDR3 size: 17 residues. This CDR3 is CASSSLAGGPMENEQFF. In DNA, the CDR3 is TGTGCCAGCAGCTCCTTAGCGGGGGGGCCGATGGAAAATGAGCAGTTCTTC.

V usage is TRBV6-6 and J usage is TRBJ1-2; TRBD1 might be the D (6 bases). The CDR3 has 15 residues. Germline V gives CDR1 MNHNY, CDR2 SVGAGI (reference sequence). V lost 0 bases, J lost 1 base, and 9 bases lay in between. CDR3 coding DNA: TGTGCCAGCAGTTACTCTAGCAGGGGTAACTATGGCTACACCTTC. Translated: CASSYSSRGNYGYTF.

The rearrangement joins TRBV7-9 to TRBJ2-3; D remains ambiguous. V lost 7 bases, J lost 0 bases, and 14 bases lay in between. The CDR3 consists of 15 residues. Looked up from germline, CDR1 is SEHNR and CDR2 is FQNEAQ (reference sequence). In nucleotides, the CDR3 is TGTGCCAGCAACCTTGACAAACCTAGCACAGATACGCAGTATTTT. It yields the protein CASNLDKPSTDTQYF.

This sequence joins TRBV7-2 and TRBJ1-2; the D gene is possibly TRBD1 (6 bases). V lost 1 base and J lost 8, with 17 bases in between. The CDR3 length is 15 residues. Germline values: CDR1 SGHTA, CDR2 FQGNSA. CDR3 bases: TGTGCCAGCAGCTTAGTTTCGGGGGGGCGAGAAGGCTACACCTTC. Protein sequence: CASSLVSGGREGYTF.

V usage is TRBV7-2 and J usage is TRBJ2-7; 7 bases align to TRBD2. Looked up from germline, CDR1 is SGHTA and CDR2 is FQGNSA. V lost 1 base and J lost 3; bases outside the gene matches: 6. The CDR3 spans 15 residues. This CDR3 is CASSLVGEGYYEQYF. CDR3 DNA sequence: TGTGCCAGCAGCTTAGTCGGGGAGGGGTACTACGAGCAGTACTTC.

The chain couples TRBV6-1 to TRBJ1-1; TRBD1 matches at 10 bases. This CDR3 is built from 15 residues. After removal of 6 bases from V and 4 bases from J, the junction contained 8 bases not matched to a gene. The germline V gene has CDR1 MNHNS and CDR2 SASEGT. CDR3 residues: CASSHRTGGGTEAFF. For the CDR3, the DNA is TGTGCCAGCAGCCATAGGACAGGGGGAGGCACTGAAGCTTTCTTT.

The V and J genes are TRBV7-8 and TRBJ1-1; D uncertain. The CDR3 totals 14 residues. CDR1 and CDR2 (germline): SGHVS, FQNEAQ. V was shortened by 1 base and J by 4 bases, with 10 bases between the two germline ends. DNA of the CDR3: TGTGCCAGCAGCTTAGGGTCCTCGGGCACTGAAGCTTTCTTT. Protein: CASSLGSSGTEAFF.

The chain employs TRBV7-8 and TRBJ1-1, with D maybe TRBD1 (6 bases). The V gene lost 5 bases and the J gene lost 5 bases, with 21 bases spanning the gap. The CDR3 consists of 16 residues. Germline values: CDR1 SGHVS, CDR2 FQNEAQ. The CDR3 spells CASSPGGGHLMTEAFF. In DNA, the CDR3 is TGTGCCAGCAGCCCGGGCGGGGGGCATCTGATGACTGAAGCTTTCTTT.

The chain has TRBV2 and TRBJ2-7; 7 bases fit TRBD1. The J segment lost 1 base and the V segment lost 6 bases, leaving 6 bases of the junction unmatched. The V gene's germline CDR1 is SNHLY and CDR2 FYNNEI. The CDR3 length is 14 residues. DNA of the CDR3: TGTGCCAGCAGAAAGGACAGGCATTCCTACGAGCAGTACTTC. Its protein is CASRKDRHSYEQYF.

The chain carries TRBV9 and TRBJ1-4, with D perhaps matching TRBD1 (6 bases). V was cut by 4 bases and J by 5 bases, with 15 bases left in between. CDR1 is SGDLS, CDR2 YYNGEE, per germline. The CDR3 runs to 15 residues. The CDR3 nucleotides read TGTGCCAGCAGCCCTCAGGGAGGGGGGAATGAAAAACTGTTTTTT. Translation: CASSPQGGGNEKLFF.

The rearrangement uses TRBV27 and TRBJ1-2, with D unresolved. The CDR3 sequence is 18 residues long. Germline V CDR1 and CDR2: MNHEY, SMNVEV (reference sequence). The germline V and J ends were trimmed by 1 base and 4 bases, with 22 bases remaining between them. In DNA, the CDR3 is TGTGCCAGCAGTTTATACTCGCGTACGCTTCTGAATCCCTATGGCTACACCTTC. This gives the protein CASSLYSRTLLNPYGYTF.

This sequence joins TRBV7-2 and TRBJ2-7; D gene uncertain. V lost 1 base and J lost 0, with 13 bases in between. Germline-derived CDR1 and CDR2 are SGHTA and FQGNSA. This CDR3 has 16 amino acids. CDR3 coding DNA: TGTGCCAGCAGCTTAGTTTCTGCAGTACACTCCTACGAGCAGTACTTC. This codes for CASSLVSAVHSYEQYF.

The chain combines TRBV18 with TRBJ1-5; possible D gene TRBD1, 5 bases. Germline-derived CDR1 and CDR2 are KGHSH and LQKENI. The CDR3 loop spans 13 amino acids. V dropped 5 bases and J dropped 3 bases, with 8 bases sitting between them. In DNA, the CDR3 is TGTGCCAGCTCATACAGGATCAATCAGCCCCAGCATTTT. Translating gives CASSYRINQPQHF.

V is TRBV2 and J is TRBJ1-2; no definite D call. The ends were cut back, 2 bases at V and 4 bases at J, with 8 bases in the middle. Per germline, CDR1 SNHLY and CDR2 FYNNEI. The CDR3 runs to 13 residues. CDR3 nucleotide sequence: TGTGCCAGCAGTGAATTGAGATTCTATGGCTACACCTTC. Translated, it gives CASSELRFYGYTF.

The V call is TRBV7-6, the J call TRBJ2-1; 9 nucleotides align to TRBD1. The V gene's germline CDR1 is SGHVS and CDR2 FNYEAQ. The J segment lost 4 bases and the V segment lost 3 bases, leaving 1 base of the junction unmatched. This CDR3 contains 14 residues. The CDR3 loop reads CASSLGTGYNEQFF. For the CDR3, the DNA is TGTGCCAGCAGCTTGGGGACAGGGTACAATGAGCAGTTCTTC.

This CDR3 is CASSQGEGTNYEQYF. Written as DNA, the CDR3 is TGCGCCAGCAGCCAAGGCGAGGGGACTAACTACGAGCAGTACTTC. The V gene is TRBV4-1, the J gene TRBJ2-5, with 7 bases that match TRBD2. The end of the DNA aligns better with TRBJ2-7, so the J call may be wrong. Germline V CDR1 and CDR2: MGHRA, YSYEKL. The CDR3 has 15 amino acids.

The gene calls are TRBV27 and TRBJ1-6; 8 nucleotides line up with TRBD1. Per the germline V gene, CDR1 is MNHEY and CDR2 is SMNVEV (reference sequence). V dropped 5 bases and J dropped 11; count of bases not matched to a gene: 8. The CDR3 extends over 14 amino acids. For the CDR3, the DNA is TGTGCCAGCAGTCTCTCAGGGGGCGCGACACCCCTCCACTTT. Its protein is CASSLSGGATPLHF.

The rearrangement links TRBV6-4 to TRBJ1-2; no firm D call. CDR3 length equals 14 residues. Deletions cut 3 bases from V and 4 bases from J, with 12 bases between. The V gene's germline CDR1 is MRHNA and CDR2 SNTAGT. The CDR3 is CASSESTHSYGYTF. The CDR3, as DNA: TGTGCCAGCAGTGAATCGACACATAGCTATGGCTACACCTTC.

The chain uses TRBV15 and TRBJ1-1; 7 positions match TRBD1. The CDR3 covers 15 residues. Germline lookup yields CDR1 LNHNV and CDR2 YYDKDF (reference sequence). V was pared by 2 bases and J by 4 bases, with 7 bases of the junction left unmatched. Here the CDR3 DNA reads TGTGCCACCAGCAGACTACCGGGGACAGCCACTGAAGCTTTCTTT. It codes for CATSRLPGTATEAFF.

The CDR3 bases are TGCGCCAGCACCACCACAGGGGGCTTCTACAATGAGCAGTTCTTC. As protein: CASTTTGGFYNEQFF. The chain joins TRBV5-1 to TRBJ2-1; 9 bases are a match to TRBD1. The CDR3 runs 15 residues. Germline assignment: CDR1 SGHRS and CDR2 YFSETQ. Trimming cost V 6 bases and J 3 bases; bases outside gene matches: 7.

A single count supports this clone. The CDR3 loop is CASQPQLGRGNEQYF. In DNA, the CDR3 is TGTGCCAGCCAACCCCAGTTGGGCAGGGGCAACGAGCAGTACTTC. V usage is TRBV5-6 and J usage is TRBJ2-7; a weak D match, TRBD1 (6 bases). V lost 7 bases and J lost 5, with 22 bases in between. Germline CDR1 and CDR2: SGHDT and YYEEEE. This CDR3 is 15 amino acids long.

This chain joins TRBV6-1 and TRBJ1-6; D possibly corresponds to TRBD1 (6 bases). Germline V gives CDR1 MNHNS, CDR2 SASEGT. The V end was cut by 1 base, the J end by 7 bases, with 11 bases between. This CDR3 contains 15 residues. CDR3 sequence reads: CASSEGQVINSPLHF. As DNA, the CDR3 is TGTGCCAGCAGTGAAGGACAGGTCATAAATTCACCCCTCCACTTT.

This rearrangement joins TRBV2 to TRBJ1-5, with D maybe TRBD1 (5 bases). The V gene's germline CDR1 is SNHLY and CDR2 FYNNEI. V was clipped by 7 bases and J by 0 bases, with 13 bases between them. The CDR3 contains 15 residues. The CDR3 here is CASMVGVYSNQPQHF. The CDR3 DNA reads as TGTGCCAGCATGGTAGGGGTTTATAGCAATCAGCCCCAGCATTTT.

The CDR3 spells CASSFLGGPGNTIYF. CDR3 DNA sequence: TGTGCCAGTAGTTTTTTGGGGGGGCCTGGAAACACCATATATTTT. This chain links TRBV19 with TRBJ1-3; tentatively, D is TRBD1 (6 bases). The germline V and J ends were trimmed by 5 bases and 2 bases, with 13 bases remaining between them. The CDR3 loop spans 15 amino acids. CDR1 is LNHDA and CDR2 is SQIVND in the germline V gene (reference sequence).

The chain couples TRBV13 to TRBJ1-6; tentatively, D is TRBD1 (6 bases). Germline V CDR1 and CDR2: PRHDT, FYEKMQ (reference sequence). The CDR3 is 13 residues long. The V gene lost 6 bases and the J gene lost 14 bases, with 17 bases spanning the gap. The CDR3 is CASSYPGHVALHF. The CDR3 DNA reads TGTGCCAGCAGTTATCCGGGACATGTCGCCCTCCACTTT.

This chain links TRBV7-6 with TRBJ2-7; D remains unclear. This CDR3 region has 14 residues. In germline, CDR1 is SGHVS, CDR2 FNYEAQ. The V end was cut by 1 base, the J end by 1 base, with 8 bases between. CDR3 nucleotide sequence: TGTGCCAGCAGCTTAGGGCTGGCTTCCTACGAGCAGTACTTC. Translated, it gives CASSLGLASYEQYF.

The chain uses TRBV6-5 and TRBJ2-7; TRBD2 is a possible D gene (5 bases). The CDR3 runs to 15 residues. Deletions cut 5 bases from V and 0 bases from J, with 14 bases between. Germline V gene data show CDR1 as MNHEY and CDR2 as SVGAGI. The CDR3 is CASSLFGERSYEQYF. In DNA, the CDR3 is TGTGCCAGCAGTCTGTTCGGGGAGCGCTCCTACGAGCAGTACTTC.